A single sample is the source of the 17 T cell receptor beta chains below, sequenced in a study of T cell repertoires in cytomegalovirus infection (dated by TCRdb to between 2018 and 2021). In light of the paper, this sample's treatment or condition label describes: in vitro stimulation with specific CMV peptide epitopes to enrich CMV-specific T cells. These receptors have no identified antigens. Sequencing instrument: Illumina HiSeq 1500. TCRdb reran the public reads through fastp at Q25 and MiXCR, keeping productive beta chains. Merged by CDR3 protein, the rows form single entries marked with the most common genes and DNA. The sample table shows around 340,000 distinct CDR3 sequences, and almost 30% are seen once. In total, the top ten clones hold 20% of the sample. The sequenced sample was cultured PBMCs, obtained from culture after CMV antigen stimulation. These receptors originate from a human donor in good health (CMV status not recorded). Some clones in this sample may be carry-over from other donors' samples.

This clonotype appeared many times. The chain couples TRBV23-1 to TRBJ2-1; D is tentatively TRBD1 or TRBD2 (5 bases each). TRBV23-1 is known as an ORF, though its function is uncertain. Deletions cut 4 bases from V and 3 bases from J, with 22 bases between. The CDR3 totals 18 residues. The CDR3: CASSLLNRDLLGYNEQFF. DNA of the CDR3: TGCGCCAGCAGTCTTTTAAACCGGGACCTATTAGGCTACAATGAGCAGTTCTTC.

This clonotype was counted a few times. The V and J genes are TRBV18 and TRBJ1-3, with D possibly matching TRBD1 (5 bases). CDR3 length: 16 residues. Trimming took 3 bases from V and 0 from J, leaving 12 bases between them. CDR1 is KGHSH and CDR2 is LQKENI in the germline V gene. The CDR3 sequence: CASSPSGDGSGNTIYF. The CDR3 nucleotides are TGTGCCAGCTCACCCTCGGGGGACGGCTCTGGAAACACCATATATTTT.

This clonotype has more than one count but fewer than ten. The V and J genes are TRBV6-5 and TRBJ2-1; 10 bases match TRBD1. The trim removed 6 bases at V and 4 bases at J, leaving 15 bases unmatched. Germline lookup yields CDR1 MNHEY and CDR2 SVGAGI. CDR3 length equals 18 residues. The CDR3: CASRSDRGLSLTYNEQFF. The CDR3, as DNA: TGTGCCAGCAGATCTGACAGGGGGCTTTCCCTTACGTACAATGAGCAGTTCTTC.

The CDR3 nucleotides read TGTGCCAGCAGTGTAAGAATACGCCTTGAAAAACTGTTTTTT. This codes for CASSVRIRLEKLFF. V and J are TRBV6-1 and TRBJ1-4; D is unclear. Looked up from germline, CDR1 is MNHNS and CDR2 is SASEGT. This CDR3 region has 14 residues. The V end was cut by 4 bases, the J end by 7 bases, with 13 bases between.

The CDR3 spells CAISERQAPDTQYF. DNA for the CDR3: TGTGCCATCAGTGAAAGACAGGCTCCAGATACGCAGTATTTT. The rearrangement uses TRBV10-3 and TRBJ2-3; D may be TRBD1 (6 bases). The CDR3 has 14 residues. V shed 3 bases and J shed 4 bases, with 11 bases lying between them. Per germline, CDR1 ENHRY and CDR2 SYGVKD.

The rearrangement links TRBV18 to TRBJ2-6; D not certain. The V gene's germline CDR1 is KGHSH and CDR2 LQKENI. This CDR3 comprises 16 residues. The ends were cut back, 0 bases at V and 2 bases at J, with 8 bases in the middle. CDR3 residues: CASSPPSRAGANVLTF. As DNA, the CDR3 is TGTGCCAGCTCACCACCGTCCCGAGCTGGGGCCAACGTCCTGACTTTC. Based on the CDR3 plus reference TRBV18 and TRBJ2-6, the full variable domain is NAGVMQNPRHLVRRRGQEARLRCSPMKGHSHVYWYRQLPEEGLKFMVYLQKENIIDESGMPKERFSAEFPKEGPSILRIQQVVRGDSAAYFCASSPPSRAGANVLTFGAGSRLTVL.

This chain connects TRBV20-1 to TRBJ2-5, with a possible D match to TRBD1 (5 bases). V was clipped by 3 bases and J by 3 bases, with 11 bases between them. This CDR3 has 13 amino acids. Germline-derived CDR1 and CDR2 are DFQATT and SNEGSKA (reference sequence). CDR3 residues: CSASVGREETQYF. The CDR3 nucleotides read TGCAGTGCTAGCGTGGGCAGGGAAGAGACCCAGTACTTC.

The chain uses TRBV19 and TRBJ2-7; D remains unclear. V dropped 6 bases and J dropped 2 bases, with 17 bases sitting between them. Germline CDR1 and CDR2: LNHDA and SQIVND (reference sequence). This CDR3 spans 15 amino acids. Here the CDR3 DNA reads TGTGCCAGTAGAACGAGTCCGGTACGCCCCTACGAGCAGTACTTC. Amino acid sequence: CASRTSPVRPYEQYF.

This clonotype was counted a few times. CDR3 DNA: TGTGCCAGCAGTTCGTTCAGGGGGCGCAAGGAGCCAAAACTGTTTTTT. It translates to CASSSFRGRKEPKLFF. The chain employs TRBV6-5 and TRBJ1-4; 8 nucleotides align to TRBD1. The CDR3 consists of 16 residues. Trimming cost V 4 bases and J 10 bases; bases outside gene matches: 14. Germline loops: CDR1 MNHEY, CDR2 SVGAGI.

This clonotype showed up just a few times. The V and J genes are TRBV5-6 and TRBJ1-1; TRBD1 might be the D (6 bases). The germline gives CDR1 SGHDT, CDR2 YYEEEE. The CDR3 length is 12 residues. V was cut by 6 bases and J by 8 bases, with 14 bases left in between. The CDR3 nucleotides are TGTGCCAGCACCGACGACAGGAACGAAGCTTTCTTT. Its protein is CASTDDRNEAFF.

This clonotype has a handful of counts. V gene TRBV5-1 combines with J gene TRBJ2-5; D possibly corresponds to TRBD2 (5 bases). In germline, CDR1 is SGHRS, CDR2 YFSETQ. Between the trimmed V and J ends, which lost 0 bases and 3 bases, there was a span of 18 bases. This CDR3 comprises 17 residues. CDR3 in DNA: TGCGCCAGCAGCTTGGGACTAAGAATGACAACCGAAGAGACCCAGTACTTC. Translating it yields CASSLGLRMTTEETQYF.

This chain uses TRBV28 with TRBJ1-2; 8 nucleotides line up with TRBD1. The germline V gene encodes CDR1 MDHEN and CDR2 SYDVKM. Trimming at V came to 3 bases and at J to 8 bases, leaving 5 bases not matched to a gene. The CDR3 totals 13 residues. In DNA form, the CDR3 reads TGTGCCAGCAGTTTTCCGGACAGGGCGGGCTACACCTTC. Its protein is CASSFPDRAGYTF.

The J gene is TRBJ1-6, the V gene TRBV6-5, with a possible D match to TRBD1 (6 bases). The CDR3 totals 17 residues. V lost 5 bases and J lost 0, with 14 bases in between. Germline values: CDR1 MNHEY, CDR2 SVGAGI. This chain's CDR3 is CASSITGRSSYNSPLHF. The CDR3 DNA sequence: TGTGCCAGCAGTATTACAGGGCGAAGCTCCTATAATTCACCCCTCCACTTT.

This clonotype has a handful of counts. V and J are TRBV6-1 and TRBJ2-3, with 8 positions matching TRBD1. CDR1 and CDR2 from the germline V gene are MNHNS and SASEGT. V gave up 1 base and J gave up 5 bases; unmatched junction bases: 11. This CDR3 has 17 amino acids. As DNA, the CDR3 is TGTGCCAGCAGTGAAGACGATTCAGGGGGCACGGTAGATACGCAGTATTTT. As protein: CASSEDDSGGTVDTQYF.

The J gene is TRBJ1-4, the V gene TRBV10-3, with D unresolved. Per germline, CDR1 ENHRY and CDR2 SYGVKD. With 3 bases removed from V and 0 bases from J, the gap between germline ends came to 5 bases. This CDR3 is 14 amino acids long. The CDR3: CAISEGATNEKLFF. The CDR3, as DNA: TGTGCCATCAGTGAAGGAGCAACTAATGAAAAACTGTTTTTT.

J is TRBJ2-1 and V is TRBV6-1; maybe TRBD2 (5 bases). V lost 5 bases, J lost 2 bases, and 10 bases lay in between. In germline, CDR1 is MNHNS, CDR2 SASEGT. CDR3 length equals 14 residues. The CDR3 protein is CASSSVGAYNEQFF. The CDR3 bases are TGTGCCAGCAGTTCGGTCGGGGCCTACAATGAGCAGTTCTTC.

Only a few counts were recorded for this clonotype. J is TRBJ2-7 and V is TRBV7-3, with D unclear. The germline CDR1 and CDR2 sequences are SGHTA and FQGTGA. The V and J ends lost 2 bases and 2 bases respectively, with 7 bases between them. This CDR3 region has 13 residues. Here the CDR3 reads CASSLYSAYEQYF. For the CDR3, the DNA is TGTGCCAGCAGCTTATACAGCGCCTACGAGCAGTACTTC.